The text below deals with one TCR beta chain. This table comes from immunoSEQ multiplex PCR, and its TCRdb copy is limited to in-frame clones, with some not included. Of some 60,000 clones in the sample, about 88% were seen once. The data were taken from a study of T cell changes during pregnancy in multiple sclerosis. This receptor was taken from a female donor with multiple sclerosis, enrolled in a pregnancy study. The sample in question was peripheral blood, obtained after pregnancy.

For the CDR3, the DNA is TGTGCCAGCTCACCTCCTCGGGGGTCGCGCGAGCAGTACTTC. Translating it yields CASSPPRGSREQYF. The V call is TRBV18, the J call TRBJ2-7; a possible D gene is TRBD2 (6 bases). Trimming took off 3 bases at V and 6 bases at J, with 15 bases between the two ends. Germline V gene lookup returns CDR1 KGHSH and CDR2 LQKENI. The CDR3 has 14 residues.